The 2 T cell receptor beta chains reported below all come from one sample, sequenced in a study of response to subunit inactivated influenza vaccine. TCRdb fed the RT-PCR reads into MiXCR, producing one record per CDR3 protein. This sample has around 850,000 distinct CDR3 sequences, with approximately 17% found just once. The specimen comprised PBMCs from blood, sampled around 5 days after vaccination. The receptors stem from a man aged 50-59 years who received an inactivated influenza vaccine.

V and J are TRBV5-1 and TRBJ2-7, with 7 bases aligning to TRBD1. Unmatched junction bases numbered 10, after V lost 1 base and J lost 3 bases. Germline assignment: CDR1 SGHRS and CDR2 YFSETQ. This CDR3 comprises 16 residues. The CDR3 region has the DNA TGCGCCAGCAGCTTGTCCCCGACAGGGACAATCTACGAGCAGTACTTC. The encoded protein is CASSLSPTGTIYEQYF.

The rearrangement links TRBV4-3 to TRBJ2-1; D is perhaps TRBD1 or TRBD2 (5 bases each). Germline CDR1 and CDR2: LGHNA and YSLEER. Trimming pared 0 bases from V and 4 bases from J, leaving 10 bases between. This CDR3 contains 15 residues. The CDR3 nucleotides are TGCGCCAGCAGCCAAGATGGTGGGGGATACAATGAGCAGTTCTTC. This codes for CASSQDGGGYNEQFF.